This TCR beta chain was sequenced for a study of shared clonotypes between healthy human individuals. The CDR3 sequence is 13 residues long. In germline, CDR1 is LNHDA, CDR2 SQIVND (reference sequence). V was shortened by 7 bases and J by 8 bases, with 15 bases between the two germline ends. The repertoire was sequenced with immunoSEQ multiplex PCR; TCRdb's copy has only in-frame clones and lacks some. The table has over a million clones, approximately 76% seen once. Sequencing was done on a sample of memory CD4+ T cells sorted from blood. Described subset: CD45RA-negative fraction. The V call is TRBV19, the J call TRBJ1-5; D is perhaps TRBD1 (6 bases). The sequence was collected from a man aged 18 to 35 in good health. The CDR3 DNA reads TGTGCCAGTACTACAACAGGGTGGGAGCCCCAGCATTTT. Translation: CASTTTGWEPQHF.